These 22 T cell receptor beta chains were sequenced from one sample in a study of early T cells in non-severe SARS-CoV-2 infection. TCRdb re-analysed the 5' RACE reads in MiXCR, keeping a single row per CDR3 protein. The sample shows 100,000 or so distinct CDR3 sequences, about 15% of them seen only once. The source material was whole blood, sampled at baseline. These receptor sequences come from an adult who was a healthcare worker with PCR-confirmed SARS-CoV-2 infection or an uninfected control (not recorded which).

The genes are TRBV15 and TRBJ2-1; D ambiguous. The CDR3 is 13 residues long. CDR1 and CDR2 (germline): LNHNV, YYDKDF (reference sequence). V lost 4 bases to trimming and J lost 8 bases, with 12 bases between them. CDR3 in DNA: TGTGCCACCAGCACATGGGCAGTCGATGAGCAGTTCTTC. As protein: CATSTWAVDEQFF.

This clonotype was detected only a few times. The chain carries TRBV5-4 and TRBJ1-1; D remains ambiguous. The CDR3 is 14 amino acids. In germline, CDR1 is SGHNT, CDR2 YYREEE (reference sequence). The V end lost 0 bases, the J end lost 3 bases, and 9 bases lay between the germline ends. Here the CDR3 DNA reads TGTGCCAGCAGCTTGGAACCCCAGCACACTGAAGCTTTCTTT. The encoded protein is CASSLEPQHTEAFF.

The chain combines TRBV20-1 with TRBJ2-2, with TRBD2 as a possible D gene (6 bases). CDR1 DFQATT and CDR2 SNEGSKA come from the germline V gene (reference sequence). Trimming took off 3 bases at V and 3 bases at J, with 11 bases between the two ends. This CDR3 has 14 residues. The CDR3, as DNA: TGCAGTGCTAGGCCGGGAGAGTACACCGGGGAGCTGTTTTTT. Its translation: CSARPGEYTGELFF.

For the CDR3, the DNA is TGTGCCAGCAGCCACCTGGGACAGGGGATTGAGCAGTTCTTC. It yields the protein CASSHLGQGIEQFF. The rearrangement joins TRBV11-3 to TRBJ2-1; 10 positions agree with TRBD1. V was pared by 5 bases and J by 9 bases, with 7 bases of the junction left unmatched. This CDR3 has 14 amino acids. CDR1 SGHNT and CDR2 YENEEA come from the germline V gene.

The chain employs TRBV28 and TRBJ1-4; weak D call: TRBD1 (5 bases). This CDR3 is built from 17 residues. In germline, CDR1 is MDHEN, CDR2 SYDVKM. The germline V and J ends were trimmed by 3 bases and 6 bases, with 20 bases remaining between them. This CDR3 is CASSLSQGMGRDEKLFF. The CDR3 DNA reads TGTGCCAGCAGTTTGTCCCAGGGCATGGGGCGAGATGAAAAACTGTTTTTT.

This clonotype was detected only a few times. This sequence joins TRBV9 and TRBJ2-3; D ambiguous. The germline gives CDR1 SGDLS, CDR2 YYNGEE. Trimming removed 3 bases at V and 6 bases at J, with 5 bases between. The CDR3 sequence is 11 residues long. Written as DNA, the CDR3 is TGTGCCAGCAGCGCTGGGGATACGCAGTATTTT. Translation gives CASSAGDTQYF.

This clonotype has a count of ten or more. V and J are TRBV7-8 and TRBJ2-7, with 8 bases identical to TRBD2. Per germline, CDR1 SGHVS and CDR2 FQNEAQ. V shed 5 bases, J shed 3 bases, and the junction held 9 bases outside the gene matches. CDR3 length: 15 residues. CDR3 amino acids: CASSIGGTRNYEQYF. The DNA for the CDR3 is TGTGCCAGCAGCATAGGTGGGACTAGAAACTACGAGCAGTACTTC.

This clonotype has more than one count but fewer than ten. CDR3 sequence: CASSETPPAPNAYEQYF. The CDR3 region has the DNA TGTGCCAGCAGCGAGACCCCCCCGGCTCCGAACGCGTACGAGCAGTACTTC. The V and J genes are TRBV9 and TRBJ2-7, with D uncertain. Trimming stripped 3 bases from V and 4 bases from J, with 23 bases between. In germline, CDR1 is SGDLS, CDR2 YYNGEE. This CDR3 comprises 17 residues.

The CDR3 sequence is CASSQFRDRYEQYF. The CDR3 bases are TGTGCCAGCAGTCAATTCCGGGACAGATACGAGCAGTACTTC. The chain joins TRBV28 to TRBJ2-7; TRBD1 agrees at 7 bases. J was trimmed by 4 bases and V by 5 bases; bases with no gene match: 8. CDR3 length: 14 residues. Germline assignment: CDR1 MDHEN and CDR2 SYDVKM.

This clonotype has more than one count but fewer than ten. V gene TRBV20-1 combines with J gene TRBJ1-5, with a tentative D call TRBD1 (5 bases). The CDR3 is 14 residues long. Germline-derived CDR1 and CDR2 are DFQATT and SNEGSKA (reference sequence). The V end was cut by 4 bases, the J end by 6 bases, with 16 bases between. CDR3 bases: TGCAGTGCTAATACCGGGACTGATAGTCAGCCCCAGCATTTT. Translation: CSANTGTDSQPQHF.

This clonotype has a single count. V usage is TRBV7-9 and J usage is TRBJ2-1; tentatively, D is TRBD2 (5 bases). Germline CDR1 reads SEHNR; CDR2 reads FQNEAQ (reference sequence). The CDR3 runs 14 residues. Trimming took 1 base from V and 9 from J, leaving 13 bases between them. This chain's CDR3 is CASSLELVGGEQFF. The CDR3 DNA reads TGTGCCAGCAGCTTAGAACTAGTCGGTGGTGAGCAGTTCTTC. Complete variable domain (other parts from reference TRBV7-9 and TRBJ2-1): DTGVSQNPRHKITKRGQNVTFRCDPISEHNRLYWYRQTLGQGPEFLTYFQNEAQLEKSRLLSDRFSAERPKGSFSTLEIQRTEQGDSAMYLCASSLELVGGEQFFGPGTRLTVL.

This clonotype has only a few counts. The J gene is TRBJ2-7, the V gene TRBV20-1; perhaps D is TRBD1 or TRBD2 (5 bases each). The V gene lost 8 bases and the J gene lost 0 bases, with 11 bases spanning the gap. CDR3 length: 12 residues. Per the germline V gene, CDR1 is DFQATT and CDR2 is SNEGSKA (reference sequence). The CDR3 here is CSMRGASYEQYF. Written as DNA, the CDR3 is TGCAGTATGAGAGGGGCCTCCTACGAGCAGTACTTC.

The V call is TRBV28, the J call TRBJ2-3; 9 positions match TRBD2. CDR3 length: 14 amino acids. Unmatched junction bases numbered 7, after V lost 6 bases and J lost 6 bases. The germline V gene encodes CDR1 MDHEN and CDR2 SYDVKM. The CDR3, as DNA: TGTGCCAGCAGCTCTAGCGGGGAGGGGGATACGCAGTATTTT. Its protein is CASSSSGEGDTQYF.

This clonotype was detected ten times or more. V and J are TRBV6-5 and TRBJ2-3, with 7 bases fitting TRBD2. The CDR3 totals 13 residues. Germline V gene sequence: CDR1 MNHEY, CDR2 SVGAGI. The junction had 2 bases not matched to a gene; V was cut back by 7 bases and J by 1 base. Here the CDR3 DNA reads TGTGCCAGCAAGGCGGGGGGCACAGATACGCAGTATTTT. Encoded protein: CASKAGGTDTQYF.

This chain uses TRBV7-9 with TRBJ2-3, with 9 positions matching TRBD2. Germline lookup yields CDR1 SEHNR and CDR2 FQNEAQ (reference sequence). J was trimmed by 4 bases and V by 5 bases; bases with no gene match: 10. The CDR3 is 16 residues long. The CDR3 is CASSKLAGEGADTQYF. The CDR3 DNA sequence: TGTGCCAGCAGCAAATTAGCGGGAGAAGGCGCAGATACGCAGTATTTT.

In this sample, this clonotype turned up a few times. The chain joins TRBV12-3 or TRBV12-4 to TRBJ2-3, with unresolved D. V dropped 2 bases and J dropped 0 bases, with 6 bases sitting between them. The CDR3 is 14 residues long. The CDR3 DNA reads TGTGCCAGCAGTTTACGACGTAGCACAGATACGCAGTATTTT. It translates to CASSLRRSTDTQYF.

This clonotype appeared many times. The chain has TRBV5-4 and TRBJ2-1; 12 positions match TRBD2. In germline, CDR1 is SGHNT, CDR2 YYREEE (reference sequence). CDR3 size: 17 residues. The junction had 11 bases not matched to a gene; V was cut back by 4 bases and J by 6 bases. The CDR3 sequence: CASSPLGVLAGGNEQFF. The CDR3 nucleotides read TGTGCCAGCAGCCCGCTCGGCGTACTAGCGGGAGGCAATGAGCAGTTCTTC.

This clonotype came up many times. J is TRBJ2-1 and V is TRBV24-1; 9 bases are shared with TRBD2. Germline V gene sequence: CDR1 KGHDR, CDR2 SFDVKD. This CDR3 has 14 residues. J was trimmed by 8 bases and V by 9 bases; bases with no gene match: 10. This CDR3 reads CATGRASGTDEQFF. CDR3 nucleotide sequence: TGTGCCACCGGGAGGGCTAGCGGGACCGATGAGCAGTTCTTC.

This clonotype has only a few counts. This rearrangement joins TRBV20-1 to TRBJ2-1; possible D gene TRBD2, 5 bases. CDR1 is DFQATT and CDR2 is SNEGSKA in the germline V gene (reference sequence). The CDR3 spans 13 residues. The ends were cut back, 4 bases at V and 0 bases at J, with 7 bases in the middle. As DNA, the CDR3 is TGCAGTGCTAAACGGGACTCCTACAATGAGCAGTTCTTC. Translation: CSAKRDSYNEQFF.

The chain employs TRBV30 and TRBJ1-4, with 8 bases aligning to TRBD1. The length of the CDR3 is 15 residues. Per germline, CDR1 GTSNPN and CDR2 SVGIG (reference sequence). V shed 0 bases and J 7 bases; nucleotides not matched to a gene: 7. CDR3 sequence: CAWSVGSQGAEKLFF. For the CDR3, the DNA is TGTGCCTGGAGTGTAGGCTCCCAGGGGGCTGAAAAACTGTTTTTT.

V and J are TRBV9 and TRBJ2-5; either TRBD1 or TRBD2 may supply D (6 bases each). This CDR3 is 14 amino acids long. The germline V gene has CDR1 SGDLS and CDR2 YYNGEE. Deletions cut 0 bases from V and 4 bases from J, with 10 bases between. CDR3 coding DNA: TGTGCCAGCAGCGTAGCACAGGGAGGAGAGACCCAGTACTTC. It yields the protein CASSVAQGGETQYF.

The V call is TRBV20-1, the J call TRBJ2-4; unclear D gene. Germline V CDR1 and CDR2: DFQATT, SNEGSKA (reference sequence). The CDR3 has 10 amino acids. The germline V and J ends were trimmed by 3 bases and 5 bases, with 2 bases remaining between them. In nucleotides, the CDR3 is TGCAGTGCTAGGGAAAACATTCAGTACTTC. Its translation is CSARENIQYF.